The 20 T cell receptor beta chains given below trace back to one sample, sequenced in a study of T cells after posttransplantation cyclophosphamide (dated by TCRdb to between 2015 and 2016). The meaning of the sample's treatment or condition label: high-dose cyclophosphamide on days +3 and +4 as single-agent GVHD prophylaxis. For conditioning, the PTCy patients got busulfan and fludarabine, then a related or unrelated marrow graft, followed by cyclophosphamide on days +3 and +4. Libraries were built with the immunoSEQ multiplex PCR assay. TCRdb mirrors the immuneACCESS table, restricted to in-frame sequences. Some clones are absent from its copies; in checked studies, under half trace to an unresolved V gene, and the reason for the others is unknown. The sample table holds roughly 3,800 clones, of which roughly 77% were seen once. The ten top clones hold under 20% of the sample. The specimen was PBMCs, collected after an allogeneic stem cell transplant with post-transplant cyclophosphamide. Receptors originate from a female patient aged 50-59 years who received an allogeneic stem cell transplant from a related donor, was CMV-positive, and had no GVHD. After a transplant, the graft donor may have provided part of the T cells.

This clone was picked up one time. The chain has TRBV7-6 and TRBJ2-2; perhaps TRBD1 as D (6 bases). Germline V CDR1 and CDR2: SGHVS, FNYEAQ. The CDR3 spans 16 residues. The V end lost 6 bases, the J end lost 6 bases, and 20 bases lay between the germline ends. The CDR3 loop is CASRSPGEQGAGELFF. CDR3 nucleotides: TGTGCCAGCAGATCACCCGGGGAACAGGGCGCCGGGGAGCTGTTTTTT.

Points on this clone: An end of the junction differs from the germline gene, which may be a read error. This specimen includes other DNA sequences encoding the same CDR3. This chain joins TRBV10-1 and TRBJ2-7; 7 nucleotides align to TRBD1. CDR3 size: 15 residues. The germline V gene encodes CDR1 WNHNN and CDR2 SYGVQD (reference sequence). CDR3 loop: CASSENRGKSYEQYF. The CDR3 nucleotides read TGCGCCAGCAGCGAGAACAGGGGCAAGTCCTACGAGCAGTATTTC.

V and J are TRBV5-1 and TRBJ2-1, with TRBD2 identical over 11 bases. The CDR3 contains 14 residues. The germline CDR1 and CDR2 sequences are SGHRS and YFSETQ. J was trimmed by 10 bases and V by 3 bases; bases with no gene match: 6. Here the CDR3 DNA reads TGCGCCAGCAGCTCTACCCTAGCGGGAGGAGAGCAGTTCTTC. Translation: CASSSTLAGGEQFF.

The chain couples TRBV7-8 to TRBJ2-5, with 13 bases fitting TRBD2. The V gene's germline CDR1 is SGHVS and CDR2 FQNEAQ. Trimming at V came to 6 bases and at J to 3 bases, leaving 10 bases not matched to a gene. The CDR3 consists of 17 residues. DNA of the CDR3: TGTGCCAGCAGTCCCCCAACTAGCGGGAGGGCGAAAGAGACCCAGTACTTC. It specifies CASSPPTSGRAKETQYF.

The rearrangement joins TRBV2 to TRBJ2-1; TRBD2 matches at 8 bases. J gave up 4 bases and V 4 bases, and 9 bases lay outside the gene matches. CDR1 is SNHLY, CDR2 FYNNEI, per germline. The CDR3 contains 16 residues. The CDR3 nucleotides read TGTGCCAGCAGTGCCTTTCCCGGGACTAGTTACAATGAGCAGTTCTTC. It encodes CASSAFPGTSYNEQFF.

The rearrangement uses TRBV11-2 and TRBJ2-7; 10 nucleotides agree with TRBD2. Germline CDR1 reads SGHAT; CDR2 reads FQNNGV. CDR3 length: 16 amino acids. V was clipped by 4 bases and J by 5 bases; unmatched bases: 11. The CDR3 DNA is TGTGCCAGCAGCTACCGGACTAGCGGACGCCCGGACGAGCAGTACTTC. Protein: CASSYRTSGRPDEQYF.

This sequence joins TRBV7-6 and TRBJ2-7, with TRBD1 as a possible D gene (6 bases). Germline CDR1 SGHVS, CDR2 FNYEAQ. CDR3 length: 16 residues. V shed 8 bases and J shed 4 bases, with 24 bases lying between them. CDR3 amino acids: CASGQDRSAQVYEQYF. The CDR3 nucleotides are TGTGCCAGCGGACAAGACAGGAGCGCCCAGGTGTACGAGCAGTACTTC.

In DNA, the CDR3 is TGCGCCAGCAGCTTGGGGGACAGGGGACAAGAGACCCAGTACTTC. It translates to CASSLGDRGQETQYF. This chain links TRBV5-1 with TRBJ2-5; 10 bases agree with TRBD1. V gave up 0 bases and J gave up 2 bases; unmatched junction bases: 1. CDR1 and CDR2 (germline): SGHRS, YFSETQ. The CDR3 is 15 amino acids.

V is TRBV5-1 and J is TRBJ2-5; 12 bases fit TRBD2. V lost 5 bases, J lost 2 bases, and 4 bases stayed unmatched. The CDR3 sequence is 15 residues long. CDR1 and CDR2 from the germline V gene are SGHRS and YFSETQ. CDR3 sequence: CASRWTSGVQETQYF. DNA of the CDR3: TGCGCCAGCAGATGGACTAGCGGGGTACAAGAGACCCAGTACTTC.

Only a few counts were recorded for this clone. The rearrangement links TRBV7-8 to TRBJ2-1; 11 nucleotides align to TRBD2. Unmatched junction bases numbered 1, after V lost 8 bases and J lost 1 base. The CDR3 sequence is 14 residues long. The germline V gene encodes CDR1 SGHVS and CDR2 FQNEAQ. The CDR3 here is CASGTSGSYNEQFF. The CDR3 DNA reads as TGTGCCAGCGGGACTAGCGGATCCTACAATGAGCAGTTCTTC.

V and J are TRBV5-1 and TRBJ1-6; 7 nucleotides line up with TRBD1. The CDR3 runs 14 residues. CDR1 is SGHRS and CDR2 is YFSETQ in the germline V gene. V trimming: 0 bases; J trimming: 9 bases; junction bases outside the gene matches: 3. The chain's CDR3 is CASSLDTGASPLHF. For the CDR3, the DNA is TGCGCCAGCAGCTTGGATACAGGGGCTTCACCCCTCCACTTT.

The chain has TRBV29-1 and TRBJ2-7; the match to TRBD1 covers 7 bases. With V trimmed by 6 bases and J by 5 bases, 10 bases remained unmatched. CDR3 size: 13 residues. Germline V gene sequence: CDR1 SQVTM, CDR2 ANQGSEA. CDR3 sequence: CSVGRTGIDEQYF. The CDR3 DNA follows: TGCAGCGTCGGTCGGACAGGTATCGACGAGCAGTACTTC.

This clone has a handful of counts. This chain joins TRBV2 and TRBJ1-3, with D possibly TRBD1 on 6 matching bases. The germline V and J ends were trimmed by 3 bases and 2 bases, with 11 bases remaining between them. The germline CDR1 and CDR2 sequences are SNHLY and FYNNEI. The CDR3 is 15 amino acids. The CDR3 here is CASSDRGAAGNTIYF. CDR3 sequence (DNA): TGTGCCAGCAGTGACCGGGGGGCAGCTGGAAACACCATATATTTT.

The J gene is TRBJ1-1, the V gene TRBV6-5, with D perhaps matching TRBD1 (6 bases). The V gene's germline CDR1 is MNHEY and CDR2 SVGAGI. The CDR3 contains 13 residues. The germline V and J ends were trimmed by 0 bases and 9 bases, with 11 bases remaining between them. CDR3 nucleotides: TGTGCCAGCAGTTACTCCAGACGGGACAAAGCTTTCTTT. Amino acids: CASSYSRRDKAFF.

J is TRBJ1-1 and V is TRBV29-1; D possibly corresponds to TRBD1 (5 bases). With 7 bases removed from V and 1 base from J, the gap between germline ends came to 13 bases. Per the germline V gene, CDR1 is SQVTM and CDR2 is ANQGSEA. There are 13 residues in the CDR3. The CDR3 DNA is TGCAGCGCCCGGGGGGAGGGGAACACTGAAGCTTTCTTT. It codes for CSARGEGNTEAFF.

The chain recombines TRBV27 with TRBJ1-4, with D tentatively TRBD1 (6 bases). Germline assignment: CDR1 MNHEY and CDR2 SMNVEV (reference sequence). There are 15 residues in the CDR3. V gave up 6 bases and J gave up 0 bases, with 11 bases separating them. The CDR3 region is CASRGYRATNEKLFF. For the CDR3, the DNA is TGTGCCAGCAGGGGATACAGGGCAACTAATGAAAAACTGTTTTTT.

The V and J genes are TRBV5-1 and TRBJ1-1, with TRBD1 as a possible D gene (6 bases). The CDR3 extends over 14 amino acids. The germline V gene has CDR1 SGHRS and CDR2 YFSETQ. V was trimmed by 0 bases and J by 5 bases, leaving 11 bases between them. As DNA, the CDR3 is TGCGCCAGCAGCTTGGCGGGAGGGGGGACTGAAGCTTTCTTT. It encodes CASSLAGGGTEAFF.

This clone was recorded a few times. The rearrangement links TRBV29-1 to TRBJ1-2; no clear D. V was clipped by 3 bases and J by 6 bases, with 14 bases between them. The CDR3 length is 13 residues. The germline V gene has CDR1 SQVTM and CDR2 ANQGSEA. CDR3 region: CSVDSLLGDGYTF. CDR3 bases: TGCAGCGTTGACAGCCTCCTCGGGGATGGCTACACCTTC. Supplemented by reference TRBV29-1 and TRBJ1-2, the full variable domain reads SAVISQKPSRDICQRGTSLTIQCQVDSQVTMMFWYRQQPGQSLTLIATANQGSEATYESGFVIDKFPISRPNLTFSTLTVSNMSPEDSSIYLCSVDSLLGDGYTFGSGTRLTVV.

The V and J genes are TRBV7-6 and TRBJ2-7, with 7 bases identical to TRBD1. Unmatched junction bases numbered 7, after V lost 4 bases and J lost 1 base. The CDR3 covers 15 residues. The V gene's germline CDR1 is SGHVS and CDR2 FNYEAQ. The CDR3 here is CASSWGEGQSYEQYF. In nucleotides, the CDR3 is TGTGCCAGCAGCTGGGGAGAGGGACAGTCCTACGAGCAGTACTTC.

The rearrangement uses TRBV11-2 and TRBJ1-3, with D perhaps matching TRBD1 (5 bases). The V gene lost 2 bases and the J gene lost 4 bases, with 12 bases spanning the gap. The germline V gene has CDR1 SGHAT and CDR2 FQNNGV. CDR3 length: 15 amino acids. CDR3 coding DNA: TGTGCCAGCAGCTTAACAGGACACGTAGGAAACACCATATATTTT. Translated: CASSLTGHVGNTIYF.